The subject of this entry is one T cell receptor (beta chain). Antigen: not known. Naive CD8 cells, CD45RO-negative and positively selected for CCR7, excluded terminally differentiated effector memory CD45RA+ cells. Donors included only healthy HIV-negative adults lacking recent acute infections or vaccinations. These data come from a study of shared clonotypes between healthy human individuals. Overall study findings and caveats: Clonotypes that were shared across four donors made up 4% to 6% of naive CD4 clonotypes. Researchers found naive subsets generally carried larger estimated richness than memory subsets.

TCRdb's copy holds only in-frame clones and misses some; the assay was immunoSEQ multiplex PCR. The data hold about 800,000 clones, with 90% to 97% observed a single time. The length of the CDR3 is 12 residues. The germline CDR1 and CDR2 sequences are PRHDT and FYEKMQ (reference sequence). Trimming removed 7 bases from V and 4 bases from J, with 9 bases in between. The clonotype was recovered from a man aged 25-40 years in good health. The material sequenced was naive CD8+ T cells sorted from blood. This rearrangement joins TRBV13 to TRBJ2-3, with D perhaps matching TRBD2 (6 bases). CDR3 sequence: CASTPGADTQYF. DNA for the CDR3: TGTGCCAGCACCCCGGGGGCAGATACGCAGTATTTT.